These T cell receptor beta chains were read from a single sample in a study of blood T cell repertoires in COVID-19. TCRdb's copy holds only in-frame clones and misses some; the assay was immunoSEQ multiplex PCR. In the table there are 50,000 to 65,000 clones, 84% of which are singletons. The sample comprised peripheral blood. These receptors came from a man aged 60-69 years with COVID-19, enrolled during active disease. The CDR3 runs from the conserved cysteine through the conserved F or W. A D gene is named only where the DNA matches it firmly. Where a row states a size, it is once, few, many or the class of an expanded clone; other rows omit it.

D | J | size | V | CDR3 | DNA
TRBD1 | TRBJ1-6 | - | TRBV5-5 | CASSLNSYRGLSPLHF | TGTGCCAGCAGCTTGAATTCATACAGGGGGCTGTCACCCCTCCACTTT
- | TRBJ1-2 | - | TRBV28 | CASSSNYGYTF | TGTGCCAGCAGTTCCAATTATGGCTACACCTTC
- | TRBJ1-1 | - | TRBV6-5 | CASSYFNGGTEAFF | TGTGCCAGCAGTTACTTCAATGGCGGCACTGAAGCTTTCTTT
TRBD1 | TRBJ1-2 | - | TRBV24-1 | CATSDRTGSSYGYTF | TGTGCCACCAGTGACCGGACAGGGTCGAGCTATGGCTACACCTTC
- | TRBJ2-3 | once | TRBV5-4 | CASSLSGTDTQYF | TGTGCCAGCAGCTTGAGCGGCACAGATACGCAGTATTTT
- | TRBJ1-2 | - | TRBV3-1/TRBV3-2 | CASSSSSFYGYTF | TGTGCCAGCAGCTCGAGTAGTTTCTATGGCTACACCTTC
- | TRBJ1-2 | - | TRBV7-9 | CASSFWTEPYGYTF | TGTGCCAGCAGCTTTTGGACAGAACCCTATGGCTACACCTTC
- | TRBJ1-2 | once | TRBV9 | CASSVGNRVNYGYTF | TGTGCCAGCAGCGTAGGTAACAGGGTGAACTATGGCTACACCTTC
- | TRBJ1-5 | - | TRBV7-2 | CASSLSAGVSQPQHF | TGTGCCAGCAGCTTATCGGCAGGGGTTAGCCAGCCCCAGCATTTT
- | TRBJ1-3 | - | TRBV5-5 | CASSLGTVLFGNTIYF | TGTGCCAGCAGCTTGGGGACAGTGTTATTCGGAAACACCATATATTTT
- | TRBJ1-1 | - | TRBV5-1 | CASSSTGSPGNTEAFF | TGCGCCAGCAGCTCCACAGGGTCCCCGGGGAACACTGAAGCTTTCTTT
TRBD2 | TRBJ2-7 | - | TRBV5-6 | CASSPPGRGYRRISYEQYF | TGTGCCAGCAGCCCCCCGGGGAGGGGTTATCGCCGCATTTCCTACGAGCAGTACTTC
- | TRBJ1-3 | few | TRBV28 | CASSPPYSGNTIYF | TGTGCCAGCAGTCCCCCGTATTCTGGAAACACCATATATTTT
TRBD2 | TRBJ2-2 | - | TRBV19 | CASRRGWLAGGNTGELFF | TGTGCCAGTAGACGGGGTTGGCTAGCGGGGGGGAACACCGGGGAGCTGTTTTTT
TRBD1 | TRBJ2-5 | once | TRBV3-1/TRBV3-2 | CASSPGQGALVGQETQYF | TGTGCCAGCAGCCCGGGACAGGGGGCGCTTGTAGGCCAAGAGACCCAGTACTTC
- | TRBJ1-2 | once | TRBV6-2/TRBV6-3 | CASSYLTSTGNHTF | TGTGCCAGCAGTTACCTCACTTCGACAGGTAATCACACCTTC
- | TRBJ2-1 | - | TRBV13 | CASSLQGWNEQFF | TGTGCCAGCAGCCTCCAGGGGTGGAATGAGCAGTTCTTC
TRBD1 | TRBJ1-6 | few | TRBV6-2/TRBV6-3 | CASSLTGVDSDSYNSPLHF | TGTGCCAGCAGCCTCACAGGGGTCGACTCGGACTCCTATAATTCACCCCTCCACTTT
- | TRBJ1-5 | few | TRBV10-2 | CASRAGMGNQPQHF | TGCGCCAGCAGGGCGGGTATGGGCAATCAGCCCCAGCATTTT
- | TRBJ1-3 | - | TRBV5-1 | CASSAGGVSGNTIYF | TGCGCCAGCAGCGCCGGGGGGGTCTCTGGAAACACCATATATTTT
TRBD1 | TRBJ2-1 | - | TRBV4-1 | CASSQAGTGDNEQFF | TGCGCCAGCAGCCAGGCGGGGACAGGGGACAATGAGCAGTTCTTC
TRBD2 | TRBJ2-5 | - | TRBV7-7 | CASSYGYGEGQETQYF | TGTGCCAGCAGCTACGGGTATGGGGAGGGCCAAGAGACCCAGTACTTC
- | TRBJ2-7 | - | TRBV18 | CASSPRSEYEQYF | TGTGCCAGCTCACCAAGGAGCGAGTACGAGCAGTACTTC
- | TRBJ2-2 | - | TRBV9 | CASSQVGNTGELFF | TGTGCCAGCAGCCAGGTGGGGAACACCGGGGAGCTGTTTTTT
TRBD1 | TRBJ1-5 | - | TRBV6-5 | CASRQRTGLQPQHF | TGTGCCAGCAGACAAAGGACAGGGCTTCAGCCCCAGCATTTT
- | TRBJ1-4 | few | TRBV6-5 | CASVKQSGYEEKLFF | TGTGCCAGCGTCAAGCAGTCGGGGTATGAGGAAAAACTGTTTTTT